These 30 T cell receptor beta chains were sequenced from one sample in a study of brain metastases from non-small cell lung cancer. The method was immunoSEQ multiplex PCR; TCRdb's version includes in-frame clones alone and lacks a portion of them. The sample yields around 2,200 clones, approximately 86% seen once. The sequencing sample was made of primary lung tumor tissue. These receptors came from a donor at least 40 years old with non-small cell lung cancer.

The chain carries TRBV7-4 and TRBJ2-4, with 7 bases identical to TRBD1. Germline assignment: CDR1 SGHVT and CDR2 SQSDAQ. Trimming removed 3 bases from V and 0 bases from J; junction bases left unmatched: 8. The CDR3 has 17 residues. The CDR3 sequence: CASSFGRGILAKNIQYF. CDR3 nucleotide sequence: TGTGCCAGCAGCTTTGGCAGGGGGATTCTAGCCAAAAACATTCAGTACTTC.

For this clone: A read error is possible here, since a much larger clone lies one base away. The sample has other DNA sequences that encode this CDR3 too. The chain employs TRBV28 and TRBJ1-5; D is ambiguous. Trimming removed 5 bases from V and 15 bases from J, with 17 bases in between. The CDR3 has 12 amino acids. Germline V gene sequence: CDR1 MDHEN, CDR2 SYDVKM. CDR3: CASSEGNRGSHF. In DNA form, the CDR3 reads TGTGCCAGCAGTGAAGGGAACAGAGGGTCGCATTTT.

The gene calls are TRBV28 and TRBJ1-1; a weak D match, TRBD1 (6 bases). The V end was cut by 5 bases, the J end by 4 bases, with 14 bases between. CDR1 and CDR2 from the germline V gene are MDHEN and SYDVKM. The CDR3 contains 14 residues. The CDR3 here is CASSQYREVTEAFF. The DNA for the CDR3 is TGTGCCAGCAGTCAATACAGGGAGGTCACTGAAGCTTTCTTT.

This chain uses TRBV7-8 with TRBJ2-5, with TRBD2 matching over 7 bases. The CDR3 sequence is 14 residues long. Trimming cost V 4 bases and J 4 bases; bases outside gene matches: 6. Germline CDR1 reads SGHVS; CDR2 reads FQNEAQ. The CDR3 DNA follows: TGTGCCAGCAGCTCCAACGGGAGGTCAGAGACCCAGTACTTC. Translating gives CASSSNGRSETQYF.

The rearrangement uses TRBV5-5 and TRBJ2-1, with TRBD2 matching 11 bases. The V and J ends lost 5 bases and 4 bases, in that order; junction bases with no gene match: 11. In germline, CDR1 is SGHKS, CDR2 YYEKEE (reference sequence). This CDR3 contains 17 residues. CDR3 DNA: TGTGCCAGCAGATCCCCGGGACTAGCGGCCCGATACAATGAGCAGTTCTTC. It yields the protein CASRSPGLAARYNEQFF.

The chain employs TRBV6-5 and TRBJ1-1; D is perhaps TRBD1 (5 bases). The length of the CDR3 is 15 residues. Between the trimmed V and J ends, which lost 6 bases and 1 base, there was a span of 15 bases. Looked up from germline, CDR1 is MNHEY and CDR2 is SVGAGI. The CDR3 sequence is CASRRTDGGNTEAFF. The CDR3 DNA reads TGTGCCAGCAGGAGAACGGACGGGGGGAACACTGAAGCTTTCTTT.

This chain uses TRBV5-1 with TRBJ1-2; the D gene is possibly TRBD1 (5 bases). CDR3 length: 14 residues. Germline loops: CDR1 SGHRS, CDR2 YFSETQ. Between the trimmed V and J ends, which lost 6 bases and 5 bases, there was a span of 17 bases. The CDR3 is CASNKGPWGYGYTF. The CDR3 DNA reads TGCGCCAGCAACAAGGGGCCTTGGGGGTATGGCTACACCTTC.

The rearrangement joins TRBV27 to TRBJ1-4; D is uncertain. The germline V gene encodes CDR1 MNHEY and CDR2 SMNVEV (reference sequence). The CDR3 runs 15 residues. V was trimmed by 0 bases and J by 7 bases, leaving 12 bases between them. The CDR3 region has the DNA TGTGCCAGCAGTTTATCTCCCACCGGGGTTGAAAAACTGTTTTTT. Translated: CASSLSPTGVEKLFF.

CDR3 protein: CASYRRDQETQYF. The DNA of the CDR3 is TGTGCCAGCTATCGGCGAGACCAAGAGACCCAGTACTTC. V usage is TRBV2 and J usage is TRBJ2-5; D is unclear. The germline CDR1 and CDR2 sequences are SNHLY and FYNNEI. Trimming shortened V by 8 bases and J by 0 bases, and 10 bases separated the two germline ends. CDR3 length: 13 residues.

The chain carries TRBV7-3 and TRBJ2-1, with D possibly TRBD2 on 5 matching bases. Trimming removed 5 bases at V and 5 bases at J, with 10 bases between. This CDR3 comprises 13 residues. Germline CDR1 is SGHTA and CDR2 is FQGTGA. In nucleotides, the CDR3 is TGTGCCAGCAGCGGGAGCCCTAACAATGAGCAGTTCTTC. As protein: CASSGSPNNEQFF.

The rearrangement uses TRBV2 and TRBJ1-2; a weak D match, TRBD1 (5 bases). Germline CDR1 SNHLY, CDR2 FYNNEI. With 6 bases removed from V and 0 bases from J, the gap between germline ends came to 14 bases. The CDR3 runs 15 residues. The CDR3: CASRGRRTANYGYTF. DNA for the CDR3: TGTGCCAGCAGGGGACGGAGGACTGCTAACTATGGCTACACCTTC. Full variable domain (remainder filled in from reference TRBV2 and TRBJ1-2): EPEVTQTPSHQVTQMGQEVILRCVPISNHLYFYWYRQILGQKVEFLVSFYNNEISEKSEIFDDQFSVERPDGSNFTLKIRSTKLEDSAMYFCASRGRRTANYGYTFGSGTRLTVV.

The rearrangement links TRBV19 to TRBJ2-1, with 8 bases lining up with TRBD2. This CDR3 has 16 residues. CDR1 is LNHDA, CDR2 SQIVND, per germline (reference sequence). The V segment lost 7 bases and the J segment 4 bases; nucleotides outside the gene matches: 12. CDR3 sequence (DNA): TGTGCCAGTAAGGTGGGGAGCGGGAGATCATACAATGAGCAGTTCTTC. This encodes CASKVGSGRSYNEQFF.

The chain carries TRBV9 and TRBJ1-1, with D unclear. Per germline, CDR1 SGDLS and CDR2 YYNGEE. The CDR3 runs 13 residues. Trimming removed 4 bases at V and 5 bases at J, with 12 bases between. The CDR3 region is CASSPRIYTEAFF. As DNA, the CDR3 is TGTGCCAGCAGCCCCCGTATTTATACTGAAGCTTTCTTT.

The chain uses TRBV14 and TRBJ2-5, with D possibly matching TRBD1 (6 bases). V gave up 4 bases and J gave up 5 bases, with 11 bases separating them. Germline V gene sequence: CDR1 SGHDN, CDR2 FVKESK. The CDR3 is made up of 13 amino acids. CDR3 nucleotides: TGTGCCAGCAGCCCCGGGACAATGGAGACCCAGTACTTC. Its translation: CASSPGTMETQYF.

The CDR3 coding sequence is TGTGCCAGCAGTGAGACAGCTCTAGATACGCAGTATTTT. Residues: CASSETALDTQYF. The chain couples TRBV2 to TRBJ2-3; TRBD1 might be the D (5 bases). CDR1 is SNHLY, CDR2 FYNNEI, per germline. Deletions cut 3 bases from V and 5 bases from J, with 9 bases between. The CDR3 has 13 residues.

The chain carries TRBV10-2 and TRBJ2-7, with D possibly matching TRBD1 (6 bases). Germline CDR1 and CDR2: WSHSY and SAAADI. The length of the CDR3 is 14 residues. V lost 6 bases and J 5 bases, leaving 17 bases between the germline ends. Written as DNA, the CDR3 is TGCGCCAGCAGGAGGCCAGGGGCCTTGGACGAGCAGTACTTC. As protein: CASRRPGALDEQYF.

V and J are TRBV24-1 and TRBJ1-4; 8 bases align to TRBD1. V shed 4 bases, J shed 8 bases, and the junction held 11 bases outside the gene matches. The CDR3 sequence is 16 residues long. CDR1 and CDR2 from the germline V gene are KGHDR and SFDVKD. The CDR3 region is CATSDPGGTGPEKLFF. The CDR3 DNA reads TGTGCCACCAGTGACCCGGGAGGGACAGGTCCCGAAAAACTGTTTTTT.

The CDR3 DNA is TGTGCCAGCAGTGATCGCGGGGGTGATAATTCACCCCTCCACTTT. Protein: CASSDRGGDNSPLHF. This chain joins TRBV2 and TRBJ1-6; TRBD1 is a possible D gene (5 bases). This CDR3 region has 15 residues. From germline, CDR1 is SNHLY and CDR2 FYNNEI. V dropped 3 bases and J dropped 5 bases, with 11 bases sitting between them. Looking up the rest from reference TRBV2 and TRBJ1-6 gives the full variable domain: EPEVTQTPSHQVTQMGQEVILRCVPISNHLYFYWYRQILGQKVEFLVSFYNNEISEKSEIFDDQFSVERPDGSNFTLKIRSTKLEDSAMYFCASSDRGGDNSPLHFGNGTRLTVT.

The chain carries TRBV5-1 and TRBJ1-5; no definite D call. CDR3 size: 14 residues. Trimming stripped 0 bases from V and 4 bases from J, with 8 bases between. Germline assignment: CDR1 SGHRS and CDR2 YFSETQ. CDR3 nucleotide sequence: TGCGCCAGCAGCTTGGAAAGCCCTAATCAGCCCCAGCATTTT. This sequence encodes CASSLESPNQPQHF. The full variable domain, with the rest looked up from reference TRBV5-1 and TRBJ1-5, is KAGVTQTPRYLIKTRGQQVTLSCSPISGHRSVSWYQQTPGQGLQFLFEYFSETQRNKGNFPGRFSGRQFSNSRSEMNVSTLELGDSALYLCASSLESPNQPQHFGDGTRLSIL.

V usage is TRBV6-2 or TRBV6-3 and J usage is TRBJ2-4, with a weak D call TRBD1 (5 bases). V lost 2 bases and J 1 base, leaving 15 bases between the germline ends. This CDR3 has 17 amino acids. The germline V gene has CDR1 MNHEY and CDR2 SVGEGT. The CDR3 bases are TGTGCCAGCAGTTACCAGACAGCCCAGAGGGCCAAAAACATTCAGTACTTC. Residues: CASSYQTAQRAKNIQYF.

The table lists this clone with a few counts. J is TRBJ2-5 and V is TRBV6-5, with TRBD1 matching over 10 bases. The trim removed 0 bases at V and 6 bases at J, leaving 7 bases unmatched. The CDR3 consists of 16 residues. CDR1 and CDR2 (germline): MNHEY, SVGAGI. The CDR3: CASSYSAGQGVQTQYF. CDR3 in DNA: TGTGCCAGCAGTTACTCCGCTGGACAGGGGGTGCAGACCCAGTACTTC.

This chain joins TRBV24-1 and TRBJ1-4; weak D call: TRBD1 (6 bases). The germline CDR1 and CDR2 sequences are KGHDR and SFDVKD. CDR3 length equals 15 residues. The V end was cut by 2 bases, the J end by 3 bases, with 9 bases between. CDR3 nucleotides: TGTGCCACCAGTGATTCTACAGGGTCTAATGAAAAACTGTTTTTT. It translates to CATSDSTGSNEKLFF.

The rearrangement joins TRBV7-2 to TRBJ2-3; a possible D gene is TRBD1 (5 bases). The V end lost 0 bases, the J end lost 1 base, and 5 bases lay between the germline ends. In germline, CDR1 is SGHTA, CDR2 FQGNSA. This CDR3 contains 14 residues. This chain's CDR3 is CASSLARGTDTQYF. The CDR3 DNA reads TGTGCCAGCAGCTTAGCCAGGGGCACAGATACGCAGTATTTT.

V is TRBV6-1 and J is TRBJ2-7, with unresolved D. Germline values: CDR1 MNHNS, CDR2 SASEGT. The CDR3 covers 14 residues. V lost 4 bases, J lost 0 bases, and 10 bases lay in between. CDR3 sequence reads: CASSGRKDSYEQYF. Written as DNA, the CDR3 is TGTGCCAGCAGTGGACGGAAAGACTCCTACGAGCAGTACTTC.

V is TRBV5-1 and J is TRBJ2-1, with 10 nucleotides matching TRBD1. There are 15 residues in the CDR3. Germline loops: CDR1 SGHRS, CDR2 YFSETQ. V trimming: 4 bases; J trimming: 3 bases; junction bases outside the gene matches: 4. Here the CDR3 DNA reads TGCGCCAGCAGCCCGGACAGGGGGGACTACAATGAGCAGTTCTTC. Amino acid sequence: CASSPDRGDYNEQFF. The variable domain in full, completed from reference TRBV5-1 and TRBJ2-1, reads KAGVTQTPRYLIKTRGQQVTLSCSPISGHRSVSWYQQTPGQGLQFLFEYFSETQRNKGNFPGRFSGRQFSNSRSEMNVSTLELGDSALYLCASSPDRGDYNEQFFGPGTRLTVL.

The chain recombines TRBV5-8 with TRBJ2-5, with 10 bases lining up with TRBD2. V was clipped by 0 bases and J by 2 bases; unmatched bases: 4. This CDR3 has 16 residues. The germline V gene has CDR1 SGHTS and CDR2 YDEGEE. The chain's CDR3 is CASSLGTSGIQETQYF. The CDR3 DNA follows: TGTGCCAGCAGCTTGGGGACTAGCGGAATACAAGAGACCCAGTACTTC. Looking up the rest from reference TRBV5-8 and TRBJ2-5 gives the full variable domain: EAGVTQSPTHLIKTRGQQATLRCSPISGHTSVYWYQQALGLGLQFLLWYDEGEERNRGNFPPRFSGRQFPNYSSELNVNALELEDSALYLCASSLGTSGIQETQYFGPGTRLLVL.

This clone was recorded a few times. This sequence joins TRBV19 and TRBJ1-5; 7 bases are shared with TRBD1. CDR3 length: 14 amino acids. V was pared by 6 bases and J by 4 bases, with 6 bases of the junction left unmatched. Germline CDR1 LNHDA, CDR2 SQIVND (reference sequence). Written as DNA, the CDR3 is TGTGCCAGTAGCCCGGGACAGAAAAATCAGCCCCAGCATTTT. Encoded protein: CASSPGQKNQPQHF.

The chain couples TRBV3-1 (or the pseudogene TRBV3-2) to TRBJ1-2; D ambiguous. Germline CDR1 reads LGHDT; CDR2 reads YNNKEL (reference sequence). V was shortened by 0 bases and J by 8 bases, with 13 bases between the two germline ends. The CDR3 extends over 14 amino acids. The CDR3 sequence is CASSQDQNFGGYTF. In nucleotides, the CDR3 is TGTGCCAGCAGCCAAGATCAAAACTTTGGCGGCTACACCTTC.

This clone was observed a single time. The rearrangement uses TRBV19 and TRBJ1-5; D uncertain. The CDR3 covers 12 residues. Germline V CDR1 and CDR2: LNHDA, SQIVND (reference sequence). The V gene lost 8 bases and the J gene lost 5 bases, with 10 bases spanning the gap. As DNA, the CDR3 is TGTGCCAGTGGCGACCAGCATCAGCCCCAGCATTTT. Translation gives CASGDQHQPQHF.

The rearrangement links TRBV29-1 to TRBJ1-3, with D possibly being TRBD1 (6 bases). Per germline, CDR1 SQVTM and CDR2 ANQGSEA. This CDR3 has 13 amino acids. The V end was cut by 2 bases, the J end by 4 bases, with 9 bases between. The CDR3 protein is CSVETGSGNTIYF. In DNA form, the CDR3 reads TGCAGCGTTGAAACAGGGTCCGGAAACACCATATATTTT. The whole variable domain, remainder taken from reference TRBV29-1 and TRBJ1-3, is SAVISQKPSRDICQRGTSLTIQCQVDSQVTMMFWYRQQPGQSLTLIATANQGSEATYESGFVIDKFPISRPNLTFSTLTVSNMSPEDSSIYLCSVETGSGNTIYFGEGSWLTVV.